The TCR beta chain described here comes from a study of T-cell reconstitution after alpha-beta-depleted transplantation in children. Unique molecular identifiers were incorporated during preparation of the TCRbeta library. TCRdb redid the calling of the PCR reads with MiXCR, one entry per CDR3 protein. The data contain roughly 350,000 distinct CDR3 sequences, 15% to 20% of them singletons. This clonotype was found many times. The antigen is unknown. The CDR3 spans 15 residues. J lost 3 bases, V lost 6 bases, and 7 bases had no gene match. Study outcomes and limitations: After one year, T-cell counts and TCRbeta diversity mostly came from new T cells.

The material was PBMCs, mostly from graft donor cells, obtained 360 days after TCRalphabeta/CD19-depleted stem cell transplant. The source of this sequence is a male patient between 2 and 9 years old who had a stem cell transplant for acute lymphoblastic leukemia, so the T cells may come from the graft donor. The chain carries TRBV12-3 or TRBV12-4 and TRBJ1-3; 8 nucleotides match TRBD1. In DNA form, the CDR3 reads TGTGCCAGCAGACCGGAACAGGGGGTTGGAAACACCATATATTTT. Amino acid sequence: CASRPEQGVGNTIYF.